This TCR beta chain is from a study of cytotoxic CD8 clonotypes in ibrutinib-treated CLL. Overall study context: Sequencing produced an average of 255,043 productive templates and 85,000 to 100,000 productive rearrangements per sample.

Regarding this clone: Its antigen is not identified.

The targeted sequencing depth was 1 in 200,000 to 1 in 1 million T cells. Repertoires were generated with immunoSEQ multiplex PCR, while TCRdb's copy carries only in-frame clones and drops some. The sample has some 200,000 clones; around 70% are singletons. Notes on the study in general: Baseline levels of clonality went above those of age-matched healthy donors and moved with circulating CD8+ T-cell counts. The study found public clonotypes uncommon, contracting or stable on treatment.

With 7 bases removed from V and 1 base from J, the gap between germline ends came to 19 bases. Per germline, CDR1 SQVTM and CDR2 ANQGSEA. CDR3 length: 15 residues. This clonotype originated in a human donor with chronic lymphocytic leukemia. The sequenced sample was PBMCs, obtained after 24 months of ibrutinib treatment. The chain carries TRBV29-1 and TRBJ2-5; D is unresolved. The CDR3 region has the DNA TGCAGCGCCGGGCGGATCCAGCATGTCCAAGAGACCCAGTACTTC. It translates to CSAGRIQHVQETQYF.